This section outlines one TCR beta chain sequence together with its context. The V end lost 1 base, the J end lost 10 bases, and 16 bases lay between the germline ends. The germline gives CDR1 MNHEY, CDR2 SVGAGI. This CDR3 has 14 amino acids. Some clones are missing from TCRdb's copy, which holds only in-frame ones; the method was immunoSEQ multiplex PCR. The sample lists under 250,000 clones, around 85% occurring once. This sample stems from a study of blood T cell repertoires in COVID-19. Study as a whole: The study drew acute and convalescent COVID-19 samples from the United States, Italy and Spain.

This receptor was taken from a woman in her 50s with acute COVID-19. The chain is built from TRBV6-5 and TRBJ1-1; D is possibly TRBD1 (5 bases). Sequencing used PBMCs or T cells enriched from blood (not recorded which). DNA of the CDR3: TGTGCCAGCAGTTACTTAGGGGTCCTCATAGGAGCTTTCTTT. This encodes CASSYLGVLIGAFF.